This TCR beta chain derives from a study of Graves' ophthalmopathy and Graves' hyperthyroidism. Whole-study context: Untreated patients at initial diagnosis provided peripheral blood.

Study observations and caveats: Classification of ophthalmopathy versus stable hyperthyroidism by a 13-signature model yielded around 90% sensitivity and about 81% specificity.

This CDR3 comprises 15 residues. Germline V CDR1 and CDR2: KGHSH, LQKENI. Trimming took off 2 bases at V and 6 bases at J, with 17 bases between the two ends. In this sample, this clonotype turned up many times. Its antigen remains unknown. Amplification of TCR beta CDR3 regions used RNA transcripts. A first-round RT-PCR used HTBI primers, followed by a second-round multiplex PCR. TCRdb independently ran MiXCR on the multiplex PCR reads; one entry per CDR3 protein. The sample carries about 160,000 distinct CDR3 sequences, 37% recorded once. Specimen: peripheral blood. The chain combines TRBV18 with TRBJ2-7; the D gene is possibly TRBD2 (5 bases). The receptor was derived from a woman aged 35 to 49 with Graves' ophthalmopathy. The CDR3 DNA is TGTGCCAGCTCACCAAGAGCCGGAGAGGGAGTCGAGCAGTACTTC. Translated: CASSPRAGEGVEQYF. Supplemented by reference TRBV18 and TRBJ2-7, the full variable domain reads NAGVMQNPRHLVRRRGQEARLRCSPMKGHSHVYWYRQLPEEGLKFMVYLQKENIIDESGMPKERFSAEFPKEGPSILRIQQVVRGDSAAYFCASSPRAGEGVEQYFGPGTRLTVT.